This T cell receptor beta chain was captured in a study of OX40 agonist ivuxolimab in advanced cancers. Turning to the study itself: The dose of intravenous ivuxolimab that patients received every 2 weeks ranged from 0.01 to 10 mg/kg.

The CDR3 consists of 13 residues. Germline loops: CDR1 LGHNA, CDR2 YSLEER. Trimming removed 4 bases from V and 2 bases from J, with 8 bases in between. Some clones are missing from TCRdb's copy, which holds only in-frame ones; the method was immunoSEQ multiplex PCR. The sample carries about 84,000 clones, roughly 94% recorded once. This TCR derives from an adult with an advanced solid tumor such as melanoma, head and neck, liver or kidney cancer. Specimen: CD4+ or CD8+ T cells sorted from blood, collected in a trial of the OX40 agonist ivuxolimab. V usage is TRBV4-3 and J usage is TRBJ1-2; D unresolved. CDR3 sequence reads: CASSLTENYGYTF. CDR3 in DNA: TGCGCCAGCAGCCTTACCGAGAACTATGGCTACACCTTC.